This is a list of T cell receptor beta chains from one sample in a study of OX40 agonist ivuxolimab in advanced cancers. The assay was immunoSEQ multiplex PCR, and TCRdb's table has in-frame clones only and misses some. The table includes some 120,000 clones, about 90% detected once. The sample was CD4+ or CD8+ T cells sorted from blood, taken in a trial of the OX40 agonist ivuxolimab. The receptors stem from an adult with an advanced solid tumor such as melanoma, head and neck, liver or kidney cancer. CDR3s leave out the opening cysteine and the closing phenylalanine or tryptophan. The order of the fields is V gene, clone size, CDR3 protein. Rows give clone size only sometimes, using once, few, many, or a class for an expanded clone.

>TRBV27|NA
ASRTPEPHNSPLH
>TRBV5-1|NA
ASSLAPGSTDTQY
>TRBV5-1|NA
ASSFQGTSVYEQQY
>TRBV5-1|NA
ASSLPLAGAMGEQY
>TRBV28|NA
ASSLSTLAGGPGGEQY
>TRBV7-6|NA
ASTLGTPHTGELF
>TRBV7-6|NA
ASSSPSGLAGVWSYNEQF
>TRBV15|NA
ATSRDVGTGAPLH
>TRBV29-1|few
SVRSGTGNGGYT
>TRBV28|NA
ASSEPSTDTQY
>TRBV7-3|once
ASSSDMNTEAF
>TRBV6-5|NA
ASTSYATNEKLF
>TRBV9|once
ASSVGSGSGEQF
>TRBV27|NA
ASSFRGGSPLH
>TRBV25-1|once
ASSEPGSSTDTQY
>TRBV4-2|NA
ASSQERERMTEQF
>TRBV7-3|NA
ASSPRQGRGNGYT
>TRBV5-4|NA
ASSLERTGGHYTGELF